These 31 T cell receptor beta chains were sequenced from one sample in a study of T cells in Graves' hyperthyroidism and ophthalmopathy (dated by TCRdb to about 2019). Library preparation was by multiplex PCR. Sequencing was carried out with an Illumina HiSeq 2000. Amplification of TCR beta CDR3 regions was carried out from RNA transcripts. For the first round of RT-PCR on the TCR CDR3, the HTBI primer set was used together with the Qiagen OneStep RT-PCR kit. Using fastp trimming at Q25 and MiXCR clonotype assembly, TCRdb reanalyzed the public sequencing data and kept in-frame beta chains. Rows merge per CDR3 protein into single entries with the most common DNA and genes. The sample has 350,000 to 400,000 distinct CDR3 sequences on record, about 18% of them singletons. The ten largest clones represent 35% to 45% of the sample. The material sequenced was blood. These receptor sequences come from a man aged 18-30 years with Graves' ophthalmopathy.

This clonotype was seen a few times. This chain links TRBV19 with TRBJ1-5; no reliable D call. Trimming stripped 4 bases from V and 0 bases from J, with 7 bases between. Germline CDR1 reads LNHDA; CDR2 reads SQIVND (reference sequence). CDR3 length: 14 residues. The CDR3 coding sequence is TGTGCCAGTAGTAGCGGGATTAGCAATCAGCCCCAGCATTTT. It encodes CASSSGISNQPQHF.

This clonotype was picked up many times. The chain joins TRBV3-1 to TRBJ2-2, with D tentatively TRBD1 or TRBD2 (6 bases each). The CDR3 length is 14 residues. Deletions cut 0 bases from V and 5 bases from J, with 7 bases between. Germline V lookup: CDR1 LGHDT, CDR2 YNNKEL (reference sequence). CDR3 in amino acids: CASSQEGGTGELFF. CDR3 DNA sequence: TGTGCCAGCAGCCAAGAAGGGGGGACCGGGGAGCTGTTTTTT. The entire variable domain, with the rest obtained from reference TRBV3-1 and TRBJ2-2, is as follows: DTAVSQTPKYLVTQMGNDKSIKCEQNLGHDTMYWYKQDSKKFLKIMFSYNNKELIINETVPNRFSPKSPDKAHLNLHINSLELGDSAVYFCASSQEGGTGELFFGEGSRLTVL.

This clonotype was detected only a few times. The chain employs TRBV19 and TRBJ2-3; TRBD1 is a possible D gene (6 bases). The CDR3 runs 15 residues. Germline V gene lookup returns CDR1 LNHDA and CDR2 SQIVND (reference sequence). The V gene lost 5 bases and the J gene lost 2 bases, with 14 bases spanning the gap. CDR3 in DNA: TGTGCCAGTAGTCTCCCCGGGGACACCACAGATACGCAGTATTTT. This codes for CASSLPGDTTDTQYF.

The chain joins TRBV9 to TRBJ1-1; D remains unclear. Per the germline V gene, CDR1 is SGDLS and CDR2 is YYNGEE. V was pared by 3 bases and J by 8 bases, with 11 bases between. The CDR3 runs to 12 residues. The CDR3 nucleotides are TGTGCCAGCAGCGGTCCCGGATTCGAAGCTTTCTTT. Protein: CASSGPGFEAFF.

This clonotype came up many times. The V gene is TRBV29-1, the J gene TRBJ2-5, with 8 bases that match TRBD2. With V trimmed by 4 bases and J by 2 bases, 12 bases remained unmatched. CDR3 length equals 16 residues. In germline, CDR1 is SQVTM, CDR2 ANQGSEA. This CDR3 reads CSVGGYSAGVQETQYF. Here the CDR3 DNA reads TGCAGCGTTGGGGGCTATTCAGCGGGGGTTCAAGAGACCCAGTACTTC.

There are many counts of this clonotype. The chain carries TRBV2 and TRBJ2-7; 8 bases map to TRBD2. The CDR3 length is 15 residues. Germline V gene sequence: CDR1 SNHLY, CDR2 FYNNEI. With 6 bases clipped from V and 0 bases from J, the junction kept 7 bases outside the gene matches. The chain's CDR3 is CASSPGGGPSYEQYF. CDR3 DNA: TGTGCCAGCAGCCCCGGCGGGGGGCCCTCCTACGAGCAGTACTTC.

This clonotype was counted many times. The J gene is TRBJ1-2, the V gene TRBV6-2 or TRBV6-3; no definite D call. The germline V and J ends were trimmed by 5 bases and 7 bases, with 11 bases remaining between them. Germline CDR1 and CDR2: MNHEY and SVGEGT. CDR3 length: 12 amino acids. The CDR3 DNA reads as TGTGCCAGCAGTAGCCCGGGTGGTGGCTACACCTTC. It yields the protein CASSSPGGGYTF.

There are a few counts of this clonotype. The chain combines TRBV10-3 with TRBJ2-7, with 8 nucleotides matching TRBD1. The V gene end was trimmed by 11 bases and the J gene end by 4 bases; junction bases not matched to a gene: 16. CDR1 is ENHRY, CDR2 SYGVKD, per germline. The CDR3 runs 15 residues. CDR3 nucleotides: TGTGCCGCCAGGCCGGGACAGGAGTACGTATACGAGCAGTACTTC. Its protein product is CAARPGQEYVYEQYF.

The rearrangement joins TRBV19 to TRBJ1-5; tentative D call: TRBD1 (6 bases). CDR1 is LNHDA, CDR2 SQIVND, per germline (reference sequence). This CDR3 is built from 16 residues. V was shortened by 7 bases and J by 0 bases, with 16 bases between the two germline ends. The DNA of the CDR3 is TGTGCCAGTACCCCAAAGGACAGCTATAGCAATCAGCCCCAGCATTTT. Translation: CASTPKDSYSNQPQHF.

This clonotype was recorded at least ten times. CDR3 coding DNA: TGCAGTGCAGGCCCGGGGCCGGGCTACACCTTC. Amino acid sequence: CSAGPGPGYTF. The V gene is TRBV20-1, the J gene TRBJ1-2; the D gene is possibly TRBD1 (5 bases). CDR3 length equals 11 residues. Germline assignment: CDR1 DFQATT and CDR2 SNEGSKA (reference sequence). V was pared by 6 bases and J by 8 bases, with 13 bases between.

This clonotype showed up just a few times. This chain joins TRBV7-9 and TRBJ1-4; 9 bases align to TRBD1. The CDR3 loop spans 14 amino acids. Per the germline V gene, CDR1 is SEHNR and CDR2 is FQNEAQ (reference sequence). V gave up 6 bases and J gave up 6 bases; unmatched junction bases: 5. The CDR3 loop is CASRQTGGDEKLFF. The CDR3 region has the DNA TGTGCCAGCAGACAGACAGGGGGTGATGAAAAACTGTTTTTT.

This clonotype was recorded at least ten times. The rearrangement joins TRBV12-3 or TRBV12-4 to TRBJ1-2; D uncertain. The CDR3 spans 16 residues. With 3 bases removed from V and 1 base from J, the gap between germline ends came to 15 bases. The CDR3 here is CASSLAGGPNNYGYTF. The CDR3 DNA is TGTGCCAGCAGTTTGGCAGGAGGACCTAATAACTATGGCTACACCTTC.

The rearrangement links TRBV29-1 to TRBJ1-1; D ambiguous. This CDR3 comprises 10 residues. Germline loops: CDR1 SQVTM, CDR2 ANQGSEA. V lost 8 bases and J lost 3, with 7 bases in between. CDR3 sequence (DNA): TGCAGCTCCACGGACACTGAAGCTTTCTTT. It is translated as CSSTDTEAFF.

At least ten counts were recorded for this clonotype. V and J are TRBV11-2 and TRBJ2-7; the D is unclear. The germline V gene has CDR1 SGHAT and CDR2 FQNNGV. Trimming took off 1 base at V and 2 bases at J, with 6 bases between the two ends. The CDR3 totals 13 residues. CDR3 bases: TGTGCCAGCAGCTTAGGCACAACCTACGAGCAGTACTTC. It codes for CASSLGTTYEQYF. Based on the CDR3 plus reference TRBV11-2 and TRBJ2-7, the full variable domain is EAGVAQSPRYKIIEKRQSVAFWCNPISGHATLYWYQQILGQGPKLLIQFQNNGVVDDSQLPKDRFSAERLKGVDSTLKIQPAKLEDSAVYLCASSLGTTYEQYFGPGTRLTVT.

This clonotype has more than one count but fewer than ten. As DNA, the CDR3 is TGTGCCAGCAGCTTAGCGCCTAGCGTTACGACCCAGTACTTC. The encoded protein is CASSLAPSVTTQYF. The V and J genes are TRBV7-9 and TRBJ2-5; tentative D call: TRBD2 (6 bases). CDR1 is SEHNR, CDR2 FQNEAQ, per germline (reference sequence). V lost 0 bases to trimming and J lost 7 bases, with 12 bases between them. The CDR3 totals 14 residues.

The rearrangement joins TRBV11-1 to TRBJ1-3; D gene uncertain. In germline, CDR1 is SGHAT, CDR2 FQDESV (reference sequence). Trimming shortened V by 5 bases and J by 8 bases, and 10 bases separated the two germline ends. The CDR3 has 12 amino acids. The CDR3 region has the DNA TGTGCCAGCAGCGCCCGGTGGGACACCATATATTTT. Its translation is CASSARWDTIYF.

This clonotype has ten or more counts. The V gene is TRBV11-2, the J gene TRBJ2-5, with 9 bases matching TRBD2. Germline V gives CDR1 SGHAT, CDR2 FQNNGV. The CDR3 totals 18 residues. V gave up 1 base and J gave up 0 bases; unmatched junction bases: 9. The CDR3 loop reads CASSLGVMSGGHQETQYF. The CDR3 DNA reads as TGTGCCAGCAGCTTAGGAGTCATGAGCGGGGGGCACCAAGAGACCCAGTACTTC.

This clonotype was seen repeatedly, ten times or more. The V call is TRBV18, the J call TRBJ2-5, with D possibly matching TRBD1 (6 bases). Trimming took off 4 bases at V and 2 bases at J, with 11 bases between the two ends. This CDR3 is 14 amino acids long. The germline V gene has CDR1 KGHSH and CDR2 LQKENI. CDR3 nucleotides: TGTGCCAGCTCACGGACAGCGGCGCAAGAGACCCAGTACTTC. As protein: CASSRTAAQETQYF. The full variable domain, with the rest looked up from reference TRBV18 and TRBJ2-5, is NAGVMQNPRHLVRRRGQEARLRCSPMKGHSHVYWYRQLPEEGLKFMVYLQKENIIDESGMPKERFSAEFPKEGPSILRIQQVVRGDSAAYFCASSRTAAQETQYFGPGTRLLVL.

In its sample, this clonotype was seen many times. The chain uses TRBV20-1 and TRBJ1-5; D is uncertain. CDR3 length: 16 amino acids. V lost 0 bases, J lost 4 bases, and 16 bases lay in between. Germline loops: CDR1 DFQATT, CDR2 SNEGSKA (reference sequence). The CDR3 spells CSARDPRGGWNQPQHF. CDR3 nucleotide sequence: TGCAGTGCTAGAGATCCCCGGGGAGGCTGGAATCAGCCCCAGCATTTT.

The genes are TRBV14 and TRBJ2-7; D is uncertain. The CDR3 spans 14 residues. The V gene's germline CDR1 is SGHDN and CDR2 FVKESK. V lost 5 bases to trimming and J lost 0 bases, with 11 bases between them. DNA of the CDR3: TGTGCCAGCAGCTATGGCGTCGGCTCCTACGAGCAGTACTTC. It codes for CASSYGVGSYEQYF.

This clonotype was counted many times. The chain combines TRBV18 with TRBJ1-1, with D uncertain. V was clipped by 4 bases and J by 7 bases, with 10 bases between them. This CDR3 has 12 residues. Germline V gene lookup returns CDR1 KGHSH and CDR2 LQKENI. The CDR3 is CASSQRSGEAFF. The CDR3 coding sequence is TGTGCCAGCTCACAACGTTCGGGTGAAGCTTTCTTT.

About this clonotype itself: This may arise from a read error, as a much more abundant clone is one base away. This sequence joins TRBV28 and TRBJ1-2, with a tentative D call TRBD1 (5 bases). The length of the CDR3 is 16 residues. Per the germline V gene, CDR1 is MDHEN and CDR2 is SYDVKM. V was pared by 5 bases and J by 3 bases, with 19 bases between. The CDR3 loop reads CASSPPRQRVDYGYTF. In DNA form, the CDR3 reads TGTGCCAGCAGTCCCCCACGACAGAGGGTGGACTATGGCTACACCTTC.

This clonotype was recorded many times. V is TRBV28 and J is TRBJ1-1; 9 nucleotides line up with TRBD1. The CDR3 totals 15 residues. Germline-derived CDR1 and CDR2 are MDHEN and SYDVKM. The V and J ends lost 3 bases and 7 bases, in that order; junction bases with no gene match: 9. In nucleotides, the CDR3 is TGTGCCAGCAGTTTTTCTGGGACAGGGAAAAGTGAAGCTTTCTTT. This encodes CASSFSGTGKSEAFF.

Here the CDR3 reads CASSARDITNNEQFF. The CDR3, as DNA: TGTGCCAGCAGTGCCCGGGACATAACCAACAATGAGCAGTTCTTC. The rearrangement links TRBV2 to TRBJ2-1; maybe TRBD1 (6 bases). This CDR3 has 15 amino acids. Trimming took off 4 bases at V and 5 bases at J, with 15 bases between the two ends. Germline V gene lookup returns CDR1 SNHLY and CDR2 FYNNEI.

In this sample, this clonotype turned up once. V and J are TRBV5-1 and TRBJ1-1; weak D call: TRBD1 (5 bases). V was pared by 4 bases and J by 7 bases, with 11 bases between. This CDR3 spans 12 amino acids. CDR1 and CDR2 from the germline V gene are SGHRS and YFSETQ. The CDR3 loop is CASSPGGGEAFF. The CDR3 coding sequence is TGCGCCAGCAGCCCCGGGGGAGGTGAAGCTTTCTTT. The whole variable domain, filled in from reference TRBV5-1 and TRBJ1-1, reads KAGVTQTPRYLIKTRGQQVTLSCSPISGHRSVSWYQQTPGQGLQFLFEYFSETQRNKGNFPGRFSGRQFSNSRSEMNVSTLELGDSALYLCASSPGGGEAFFGQGTRLTVV.

The chain couples TRBV12-3 or TRBV12-4 to TRBJ2-7, with a tentative D call TRBD1 (6 bases). Between the trimmed V and J ends, which lost 7 bases and 6 bases, there was a span of 16 bases. This CDR3 has 13 amino acids. The CDR3 DNA reads as TGTGCCAGCACCACCGGCAGGGGCGGCGAGCAGTACTTC. Residues: CASTTGRGGEQYF.

This clonotype was counted at least ten times. The rearrangement uses TRBV11-2 and TRBJ1-2; no clear D. This CDR3 contains 13 residues. Germline CDR1 reads SGHAT; CDR2 reads FQNNGV. V shed 4 bases and J shed 6 bases, with 12 bases lying between them. The CDR3: CASSSQRRDGYTF. The DNA of the CDR3 is TGTGCCAGCAGCTCTCAGAGGCGGGATGGCTACACCTTC.

This clonotype was seen repeatedly, ten times or more. This sequence joins TRBV10-3 and TRBJ2-3; D is undetermined. Trimming left V 2 bases short and J 2 bases short, with 8 bases between. The CDR3 loop spans 14 amino acids. Germline CDR1 is ENHRY and CDR2 is SYGVKD. The CDR3 DNA follows: TGTGCCATCAGTGAGCTGACAAACACAGATACGCAGTATTTT. Amino acid sequence: CAISELTNTDTQYF.

The CDR3 sequence: CASSPRRPDGVRPEQFF. DNA for the CDR3: TGTGCCAGTAGTCCTCGACGACCGGACGGGGTGAGGCCCGAGCAGTTCTTC. The genes are TRBV19 and TRBJ2-1; TRBD2 might be the D (5 bases). Germline V CDR1 and CDR2: LNHDA, SQIVND (reference sequence). The CDR3 consists of 17 residues. Trimming removed 5 bases from V and 10 bases from J, with 27 bases in between.

This clonotype was seen repeatedly, ten times or more. The gene calls are TRBV12-3 or TRBV12-4 and TRBJ2-6; D is ambiguous. Between the trimmed V and J ends, which lost 7 bases and 1 base, there was a span of 14 bases. This CDR3 has 16 amino acids. This CDR3 reads CASTVMAGSGANVLTF. For the CDR3, the DNA is TGTGCCAGCACGGTAATGGCCGGATCTGGGGCCAACGTCCTGACTTTC.

CDR3 residues: CSAIIAGSSYNEQYF. The CDR3 coding sequence is TGCAGTGCCATTATAGCGGGAAGCTCCTACAATGAGCAGTACTTC. The chain carries TRBV20-1 and TRBJ2-1; 8 nucleotides line up with TRBD2. The J call may be wrong; the DNA end is better matched by TRBJ2-7. The CDR3 has 15 residues. CDR1 is DFQATT and CDR2 is SNEGSKA in the germline V gene (reference sequence).